The 3 T cell receptor beta chains given below trace back to one sample, sequenced in a study of shared clonotypes between healthy human individuals. Naive CD8 populations comprised CD45RO-negative cells positively selected for CCR7, excluding terminally differentiated effector memory CD45RA+ cells. Generated by immunoSEQ multiplex PCR, the TCRdb table keeps only in-frame clones and is missing some. The sample records 650,000 to 800,000 clones, just over 90% being singletons. The sequenced material came from naive CD8+ T cells sorted from blood. The receptors were sampled from a man aged 25-40 years in good health.

In its sample, this clone was seen once. This chain links TRBV5-4 with TRBJ2-3, with 7 nucleotides matching TRBD2. The CDR3 sequence is 17 residues long. With V trimmed by 4 bases and J by 0 bases, 11 bases remained unmatched. CDR1 SGHNT and CDR2 YYREEE come from the germline V gene (reference sequence). The CDR3: CASSTELAETSTDTQYF. CDR3 DNA: TGTGCCAGCAGCACCGAGCTAGCGGAAACTAGCACAGATACGCAGTATTTT.

The chain joins TRBV10-1 to TRBJ2-7; D assignment may be TRBD1 or TRBD2 (5 bases each). Trimming took 5 bases from V and 3 from J, leaving 17 bases between them. The V gene's germline CDR1 is WNHNN and CDR2 SYGVQD (reference sequence). This CDR3 spans 15 amino acids. As DNA, the CDR3 is TGCGCCAGCAGTAACTCGGGACGGTCATTCTACGAGCAGTACTTC. This gives the protein CASSNSGRSFYEQYF.

The chain is built from TRBV9 and TRBJ2-2; D may be TRBD1 (6 bases). Trimming took 3 bases from V and 1 from J, leaving 19 bases between them. The CDR3 sequence is 18 residues long. CDR1 and CDR2 from the germline V gene are SGDLS and YYNGEE. The CDR3 region has the DNA TGTGCCAGCAGCGCCCACCCGGGGACACCTAAGAACACCGGGGAGCTGTTTTTT. Its translation: CASSAHPGTPKNTGELFF. Using reference TRBV9 and TRBJ2-2 for the parts outside the CDR3, the full variable domain is DSGVTQTPKHLITATGQRVTLRCSPRSGDLSVYWYQQSLDQGLQFLIQYYNGEERAKGNILERFSAQQFPDLHSELNLSSLELGDSALYFCASSAHPGTPKNTGELFFGEGSRLTVL.